The next 8 T cell receptor beta chains were all read from a single sample in a study of T cell repertoires in cytomegalovirus infection. No antigen has been identified for these receptors. TCRdb passed the reads through MiXCR, listing each CDR3 protein once. The sample carries about 110,000 distinct CDR3 sequences, over 9% recorded once. The sample consisted of PBMCs, sequenced either directly or after in vitro stimulation (not recorded which). The receptors stem from a human donor in good health (CMV status not recorded). Some clones in this sample may be carry-over from other donors' samples.

The rearrangement links TRBV7-8 to TRBJ2-7; 9 bases agree with TRBD1. The CDR3 covers 15 residues. Germline V gene data show CDR1 as SGHVS and CDR2 as FQNEAQ. J gave up 9 bases and V 0 bases, and 9 bases lay outside the gene matches. In nucleotides, the CDR3 is TGTGCCAGCAGCTTAGCGGCGGGACAGGGCTTCGCGCAGTACGTC. This sequence encodes CASSLAAGQGFAQYV.

This clonotype was seen at least ten times. The V and J genes are TRBV20-1 and TRBJ2-3; D is possibly TRBD2 (6 bases). Trimming took off 0 bases at V and 2 bases at J, with 12 bases between the two ends. Germline CDR1 and CDR2: DFQATT and SNEGSKA (reference sequence). The CDR3 covers 15 residues. The DNA for the CDR3 is TGCAGTGCTAGAGATCTTCTAGCGAACACAGATACGCAGTATTTT. Protein sequence: CSARDLLANTDTQYF.

V usage is TRBV4-1 and J usage is TRBJ1-3; D is possibly TRBD1 (6 bases). The CDR3 loop spans 16 amino acids. V lost 4 bases and J lost 0, with 13 bases in between. Looked up from germline, CDR1 is MGHRA and CDR2 is YSYEKL. In DNA form, the CDR3 reads TGCGCCAGCAGCCCGGCGGGGACATCCTCTGGAAACACCATATATTTT. Residues: CASSPAGTSSGNTIYF.

The chain couples TRBV5-1 to TRBJ2-7, with 9 bases fitting TRBD1. V lost 4 bases to trimming and J lost 1 base; unmatched junction nucleotides: 3. CDR1 is SGHRS and CDR2 is YFSETQ in the germline V gene. This CDR3 is 14 amino acids long. DNA for the CDR3: TGCGCCAGCAGCCCCGGGACAGGGTCCTACGAGCAGTACTTC. Protein sequence: CASSPGTGSYEQYF.

The chain uses TRBV29-1 and TRBJ2-5; 7 positions match TRBD2. Per the germline V gene, CDR1 is SQVTM and CDR2 is ANQGSEA. The CDR3 totals 13 residues. V gave up 6 bases and J gave up 7 bases; unmatched junction bases: 11. The CDR3, as DNA: TGCAGCGTCCGGGGCCGGGGGGACGGGACCCAGTACTTC. Protein: CSVRGRGDGTQYF.

This clonotype is judged medium-sized. The chain carries TRBV5-6 and TRBJ2-1; 15 positions agree with TRBD2. Per the germline V gene, CDR1 is SGHDT and CDR2 is YYEEEE. Trimming took 4 bases from V and 6 from J; bases not matched to a gene: 23. This CDR3 is 22 amino acids long. The CDR3 reads CASSPGPGPGTSGRSALNEQFF. The CDR3 DNA reads TGTGCCAGCAGCCCGGGACCGGGGCCGGGGACTAGCGGGAGGTCGGCTCTCAATGAGCAGTTCTTC.

This clonotype was seen many times. The gene calls are TRBV7-2 and TRBJ2-2, with 10 nucleotides matching TRBD1. Germline V lookup: CDR1 SGHTA, CDR2 FQGNSA. The length of the CDR3 is 16 residues. After removal of 2 bases from V and 5 bases from J, the junction contained 5 bases not matched to a gene. CDR3 residues: CASSLWGTGVTGELFF. The CDR3 nucleotides are TGTGCCAGCAGCTTATGGGGGACAGGGGTAACCGGGGAGCTGTTTTTT.

This clonotype has ten or more counts. The rearrangement joins TRBV28 to TRBJ1-4; D may be TRBD1 (6 bases). Per germline, CDR1 MDHEN and CDR2 SYDVKM. V lost 5 bases to trimming and J lost 5 bases, with 15 bases between them. This CDR3 has 15 residues. CDR3 in amino acids: CASSRLDSQNEKLFF. Written as DNA, the CDR3 is TGTGCCAGCAGTCGTTTGGACAGCCAAAATGAAAAACTGTTTTTT.